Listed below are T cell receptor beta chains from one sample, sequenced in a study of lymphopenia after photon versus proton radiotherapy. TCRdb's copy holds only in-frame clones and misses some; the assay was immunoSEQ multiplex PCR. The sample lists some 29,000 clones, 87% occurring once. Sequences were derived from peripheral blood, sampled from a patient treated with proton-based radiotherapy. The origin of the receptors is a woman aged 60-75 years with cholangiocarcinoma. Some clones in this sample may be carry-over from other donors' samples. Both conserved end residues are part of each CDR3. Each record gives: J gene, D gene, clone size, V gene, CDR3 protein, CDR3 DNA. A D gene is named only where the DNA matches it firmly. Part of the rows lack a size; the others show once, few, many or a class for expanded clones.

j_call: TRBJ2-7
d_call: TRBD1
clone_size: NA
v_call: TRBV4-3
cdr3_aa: CASSHKDRVHEQYF
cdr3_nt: TGCGCCAGCAGCCATAAGGACAGGGTCCACGAGCAGTACTTC

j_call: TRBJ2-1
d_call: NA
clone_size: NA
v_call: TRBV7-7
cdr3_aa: CASSLAGVRSYNEQFF
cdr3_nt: TGTGCTAGCAGCTTAGCCGGGGTGCGGTCCTACAATGAGCAGTTCTTC

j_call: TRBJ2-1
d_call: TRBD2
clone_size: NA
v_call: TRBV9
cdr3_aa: CASSVVASGGHEQFF
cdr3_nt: TGTGCCAGCAGCGTAGTGGCTAGCGGGGGCCATGAGCAGTTCTTC

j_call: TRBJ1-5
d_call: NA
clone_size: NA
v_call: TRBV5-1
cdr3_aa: CASSLDPGGSNQPQHF
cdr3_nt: TGCGCCAGCAGCTTGGATCCGGGGGGAAGCAATCAGCCCCAGCATTTT

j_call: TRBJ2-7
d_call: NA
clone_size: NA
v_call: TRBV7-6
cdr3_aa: CASSPGPNYEQYF
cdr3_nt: TGTGCCAGCAGCCCTGGGCCGAACTACGAGCAGTACTTC

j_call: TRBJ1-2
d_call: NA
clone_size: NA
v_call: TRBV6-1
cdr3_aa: CASSEGRWDYGYTF
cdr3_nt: TGTGCCAGCAGTGAAGGACGGTGGGACTATGGCTACACCTTC

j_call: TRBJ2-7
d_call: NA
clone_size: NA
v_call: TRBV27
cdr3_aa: CASSLSTQPYEQYF
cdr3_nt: TGTGCCAGCAGTTTATCAACACAGCCCTACGAGCAGTACTTC

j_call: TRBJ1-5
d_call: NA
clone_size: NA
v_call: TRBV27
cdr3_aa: CASSPGGRGNQPQHF
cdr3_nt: TGTGCCAGCAGTCCTGGTGGGAGGGGCAATCAGCCCCAGCATTTT

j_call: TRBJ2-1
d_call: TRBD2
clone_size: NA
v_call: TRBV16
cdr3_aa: CASSQFGRSPNEQFF
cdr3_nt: TGTGCCAGCAGCCAATTCGGGAGGTCCCCCAATGAGCAGTTCTTC

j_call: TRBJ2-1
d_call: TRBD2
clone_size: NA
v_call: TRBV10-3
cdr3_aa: CAISSLAGGPQYNEQFF
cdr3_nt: TGTGCCATCAGTTCACTAGCGGGAGGGCCGCAGTACAATGAGCAGTTCTTC

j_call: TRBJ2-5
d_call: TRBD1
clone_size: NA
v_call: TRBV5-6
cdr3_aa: CASSLVGGAETQYF
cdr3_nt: TGTGCCAGCAGCTTGGTAGGGGGCGCGGAGACCCAGTACTTC

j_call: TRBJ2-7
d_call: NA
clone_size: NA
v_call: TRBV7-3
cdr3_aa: CASSPARSRTGEQYF
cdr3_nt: TGTGCCAGCAGCCCCGCGAGGTCGAGGACGGGCGAGCAGTACTTC

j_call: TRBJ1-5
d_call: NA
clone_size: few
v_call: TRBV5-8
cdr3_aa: CASRPGVNSNQPQHF
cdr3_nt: TGTGCCAGCAGGCCAGGGGTAAATAGCAATCAGCCCCAGCATTTT